This T cell receptor (beta chain) came from a study of cytomegalovirus exposure and HLA in healthy donors. 13 Jbeta primers and 60 Vbeta primers were used for the PCR. Libraries were prepared by immunoSEQ multiplex PCR; TCRdb keeps only in-frame clonotypes and omits some of them. In the table there are about 130,000 clones, 77% of which are singletons. As to this clone: The antigen remains undetermined.

The junction had 12 bases not matched to a gene; V was cut back by 6 bases and J by 5 bases. The CDR3 contains 15 residues. In germline, CDR1 is SGHDT, CDR2 YYEEEE. Study findings and constraints: The only immune exposure information that was available was CMV serostatus.

The sequencing input was PBMCs. The TCR comes from a middle-aged woman in good health and CMV-seronegative. The rearrangement uses TRBV5-6 and TRBJ2-5; 8 nucleotides line up with TRBD1. CDR3 DNA: TGTGCCAGCACCATTGGCCAGGGACAGGCGGAGACCCAGTACTTC. It specifies CASTIGQGQAETQYF. The entire variable domain, with the rest obtained from reference TRBV5-6 and TRBJ2-5, is as follows: DAGVTQSPTHLIKTRGQQVTLRCSPKSGHDTVSWYQQALGQGPQFIFQYYEEEERQRGNFPDRFSGHQFPNYSSELNVNALLLGDSALYLCASTIGQGQAETQYFGPGTRLLVL.